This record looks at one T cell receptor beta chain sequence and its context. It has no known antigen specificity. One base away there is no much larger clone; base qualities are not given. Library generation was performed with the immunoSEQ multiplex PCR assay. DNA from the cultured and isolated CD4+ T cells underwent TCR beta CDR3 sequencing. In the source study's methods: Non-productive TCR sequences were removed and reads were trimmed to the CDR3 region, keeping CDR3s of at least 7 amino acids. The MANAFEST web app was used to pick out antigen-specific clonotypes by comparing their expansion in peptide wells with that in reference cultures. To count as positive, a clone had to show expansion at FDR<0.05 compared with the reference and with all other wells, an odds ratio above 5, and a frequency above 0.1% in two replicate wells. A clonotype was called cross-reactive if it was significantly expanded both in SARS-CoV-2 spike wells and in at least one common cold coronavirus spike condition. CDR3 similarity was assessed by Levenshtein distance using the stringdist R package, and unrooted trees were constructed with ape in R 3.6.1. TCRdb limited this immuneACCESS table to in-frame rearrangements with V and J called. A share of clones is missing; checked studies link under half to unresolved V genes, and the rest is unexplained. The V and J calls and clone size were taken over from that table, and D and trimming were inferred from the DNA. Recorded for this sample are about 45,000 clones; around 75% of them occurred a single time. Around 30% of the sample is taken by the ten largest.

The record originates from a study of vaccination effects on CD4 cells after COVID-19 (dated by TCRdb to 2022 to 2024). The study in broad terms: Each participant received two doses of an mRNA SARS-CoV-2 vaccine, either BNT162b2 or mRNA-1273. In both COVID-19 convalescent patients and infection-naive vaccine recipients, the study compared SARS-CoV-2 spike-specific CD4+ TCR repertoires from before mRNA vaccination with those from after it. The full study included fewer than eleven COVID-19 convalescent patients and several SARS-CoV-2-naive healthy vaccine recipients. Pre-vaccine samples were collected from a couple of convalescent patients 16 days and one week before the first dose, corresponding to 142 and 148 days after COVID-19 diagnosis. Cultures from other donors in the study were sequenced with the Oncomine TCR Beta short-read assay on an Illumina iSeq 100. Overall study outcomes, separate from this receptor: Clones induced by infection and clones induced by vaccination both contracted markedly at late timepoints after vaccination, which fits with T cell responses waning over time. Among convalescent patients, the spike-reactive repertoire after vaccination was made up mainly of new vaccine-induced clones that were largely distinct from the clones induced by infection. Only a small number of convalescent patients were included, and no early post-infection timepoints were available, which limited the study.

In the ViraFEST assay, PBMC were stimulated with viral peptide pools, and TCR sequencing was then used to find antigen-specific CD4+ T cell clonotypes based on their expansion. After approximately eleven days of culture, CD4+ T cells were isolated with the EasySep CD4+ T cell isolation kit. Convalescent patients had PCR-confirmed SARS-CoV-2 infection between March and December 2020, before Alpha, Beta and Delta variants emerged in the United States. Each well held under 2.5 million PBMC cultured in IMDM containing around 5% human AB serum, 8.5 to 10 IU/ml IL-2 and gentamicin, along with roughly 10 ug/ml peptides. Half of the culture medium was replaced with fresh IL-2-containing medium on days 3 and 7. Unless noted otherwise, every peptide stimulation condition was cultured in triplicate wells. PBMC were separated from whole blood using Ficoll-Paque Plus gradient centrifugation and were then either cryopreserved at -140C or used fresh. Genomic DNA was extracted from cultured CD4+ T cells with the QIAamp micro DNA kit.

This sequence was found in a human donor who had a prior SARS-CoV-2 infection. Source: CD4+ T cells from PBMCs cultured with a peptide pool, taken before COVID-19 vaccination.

CDR3 loop: CASSLEFGRANTEAFF. The nucleotides are TGTGCCAGCAGCTTAGAGTTTGGCAGGGCGAACACTGAAGCTTTCTTT. Here the chain combines TRBV11-2 and TRBJ1-1; the D gene is perhaps TRBD1, on 5 matching bases. Trimming removed 0 bases from V and 1 base from J, leaving 12 bases between the germline ends. Taken from cysteine to phenylalanine, the CDR3 has 16 residues. The entry retains the CDR3 DNA only, 48 bases that are in frame from base 1. The germline V gene supplies CDR1 SGHAT and CDR2 FQNNGV. Joined to the reference TRBV11-2 and TRBJ1-1 proteins, this CDR3 gives the full variable domain: EAGVAQSPRYKIIEKRQSVAFWCNPISGHATLYWYQQILGQGPKLLIQFQNNGVVDDSQLPKDRFSAERLKGVDSTLKIQPAKLEDSAVYLCASSLEFGRANTEAFFGQGTRLTVV.